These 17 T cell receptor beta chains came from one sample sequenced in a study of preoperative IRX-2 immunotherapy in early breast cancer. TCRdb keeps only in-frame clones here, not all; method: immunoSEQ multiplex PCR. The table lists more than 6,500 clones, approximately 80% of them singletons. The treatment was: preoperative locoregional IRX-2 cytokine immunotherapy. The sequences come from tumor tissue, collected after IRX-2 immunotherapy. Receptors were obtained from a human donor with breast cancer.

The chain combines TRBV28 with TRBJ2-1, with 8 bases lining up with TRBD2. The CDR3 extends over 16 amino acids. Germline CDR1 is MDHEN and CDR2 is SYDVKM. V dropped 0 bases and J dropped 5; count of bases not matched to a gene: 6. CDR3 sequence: CASSLWISGANNEQFF. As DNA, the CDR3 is TGTGCCAGCAGTTTATGGATTAGCGGGGCTAACAATGAGCAGTTCTTC.

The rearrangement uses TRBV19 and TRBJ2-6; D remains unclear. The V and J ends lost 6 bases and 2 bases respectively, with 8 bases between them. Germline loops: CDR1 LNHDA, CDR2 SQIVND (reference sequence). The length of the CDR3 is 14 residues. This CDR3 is CASSAFTGANVLTF. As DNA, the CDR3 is TGTGCCAGTAGCGCATTTACTGGGGCCAACGTCCTGACTTTC.

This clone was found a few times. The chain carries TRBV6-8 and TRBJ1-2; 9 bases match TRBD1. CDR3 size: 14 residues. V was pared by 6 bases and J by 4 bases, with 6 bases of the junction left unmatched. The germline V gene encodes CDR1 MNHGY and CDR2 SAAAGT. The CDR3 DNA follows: TGTGCCAGCAGCGAGGGGACAGGGCTCTATGGCTACACCTTC. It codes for CASSEGTGLYGYTF.

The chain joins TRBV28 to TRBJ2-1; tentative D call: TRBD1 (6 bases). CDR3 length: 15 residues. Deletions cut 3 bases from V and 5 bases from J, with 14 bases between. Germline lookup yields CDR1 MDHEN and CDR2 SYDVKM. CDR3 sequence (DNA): TGTGCCAGCAGTTTTCGGCAGGGGCTACACAATGAGCAGTTCTTC. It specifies CASSFRQGLHNEQFF. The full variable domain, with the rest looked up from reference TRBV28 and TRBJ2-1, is DVKVTQSSRYLVKRTGEKVFLECVQDMDHENMFWYRQDPGLGLRLIYFSYDVKMKEKGDIPEGYSVSREKKERFSLILESASTNQTSMYLCASSFRQGLHNEQFFGPGTRLTVL.

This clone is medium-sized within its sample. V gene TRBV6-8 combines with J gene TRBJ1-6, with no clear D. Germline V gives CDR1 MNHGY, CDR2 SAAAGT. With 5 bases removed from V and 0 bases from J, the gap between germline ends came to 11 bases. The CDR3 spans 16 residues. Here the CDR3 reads CASSLLIGSYNSPLHF. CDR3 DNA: TGTGCCAGCAGTCTCCTCATAGGCTCCTATAATTCACCCCTCCACTTT.

CDR3 residues: CASSLKAFNSPLHF. In DNA, the CDR3 is TGTGCCAGCAGCTTAAAAGCGTTTAATTCACCCCTCCACTTT. V is TRBV7-6 and J is TRBJ1-6; D remains ambiguous. Trimming stripped 2 bases from V and 6 bases from J, with 8 bases between. Germline assignment: CDR1 SGHVS and CDR2 FNYEAQ. The CDR3 totals 14 residues.

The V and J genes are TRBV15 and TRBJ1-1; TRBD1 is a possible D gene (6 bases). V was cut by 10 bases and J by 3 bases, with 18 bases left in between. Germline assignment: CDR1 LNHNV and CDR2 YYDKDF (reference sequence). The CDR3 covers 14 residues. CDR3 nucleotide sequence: TGTGCCAGCAGGTACACAGGGACGTACACTGAAGCTTTCTTT. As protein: CASRYTGTYTEAFF.

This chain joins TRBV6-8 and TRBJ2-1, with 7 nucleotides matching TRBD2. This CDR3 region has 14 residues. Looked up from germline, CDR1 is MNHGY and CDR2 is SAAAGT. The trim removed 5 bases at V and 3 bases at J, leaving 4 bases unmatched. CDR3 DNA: TGTGCCAGCAGTCCCTCGGGGGGCTACAATGAGCAGTTCTTC. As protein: CASSPSGGYNEQFF.

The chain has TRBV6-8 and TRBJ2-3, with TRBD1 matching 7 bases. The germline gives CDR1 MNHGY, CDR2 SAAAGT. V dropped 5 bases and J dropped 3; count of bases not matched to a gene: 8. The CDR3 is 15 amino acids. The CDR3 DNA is TGTGCCAGCAGTGATAGGGGGCAGGGGACAGATACGCAGTATTTT. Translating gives CASSDRGQGTDTQYF.

The CDR3 DNA sequence: TGCGCCAGCAGCGTAACAGGTTTGACTACCGGGGAGCTGTTTTTT. As protein: CASSVTGLTTGELFF. V is TRBV5-1 and J is TRBJ2-2; a possible D gene is TRBD1 (5 bases). With 4 bases removed from V and 5 bases from J, the gap between germline ends came to 15 bases. The CDR3 is 15 amino acids. CDR1 and CDR2 from the germline V gene are SGHRS and YFSETQ.

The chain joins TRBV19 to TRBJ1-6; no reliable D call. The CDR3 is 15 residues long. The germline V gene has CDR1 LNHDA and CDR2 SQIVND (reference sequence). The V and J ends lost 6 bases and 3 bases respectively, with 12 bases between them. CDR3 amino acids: CASRDVDLYNSPLHF. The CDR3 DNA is TGTGCCAGTAGGGACGTCGACCTCTATAATTCACCCCTCCACTTT.

CDR3: CASSYSENYGYTF. The CDR3 DNA reads TGTGCCAGCAGTTACTCGGAGAACTATGGCTACACCTTC. The gene calls are TRBV6-8 and TRBJ1-2, with D hard to call. Germline V lookup: CDR1 MNHGY, CDR2 SAAAGT. The CDR3 sequence is 13 residues long. Trimming removed 0 bases at V and 2 bases at J, with 4 bases between.

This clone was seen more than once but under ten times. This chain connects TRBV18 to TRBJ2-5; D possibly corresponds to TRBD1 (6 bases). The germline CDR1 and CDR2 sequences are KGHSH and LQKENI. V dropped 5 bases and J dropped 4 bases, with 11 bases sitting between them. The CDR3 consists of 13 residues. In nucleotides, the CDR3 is TGTGCCAGCTCAAGGGGACACGGAGAGACCCAGTACTTC. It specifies CASSRGHGETQYF.

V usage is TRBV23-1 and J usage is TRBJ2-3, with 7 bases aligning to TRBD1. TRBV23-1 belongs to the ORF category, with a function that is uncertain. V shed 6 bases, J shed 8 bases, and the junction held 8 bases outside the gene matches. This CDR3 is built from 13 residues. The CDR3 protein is CASSLGQETTQYF. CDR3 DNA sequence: TGCGCCAGCAGCCTAGGACAGGAAACTACGCAGTATTTT.

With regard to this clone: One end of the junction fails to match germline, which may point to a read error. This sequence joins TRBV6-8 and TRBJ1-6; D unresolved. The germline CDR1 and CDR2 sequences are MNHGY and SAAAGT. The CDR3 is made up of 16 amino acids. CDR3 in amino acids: CASIYGSMRLNSPLHF. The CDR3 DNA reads TGTGCCAGCATTTACGGGAGCATGAGGCTTAATTCACCCCTCCACTTT.

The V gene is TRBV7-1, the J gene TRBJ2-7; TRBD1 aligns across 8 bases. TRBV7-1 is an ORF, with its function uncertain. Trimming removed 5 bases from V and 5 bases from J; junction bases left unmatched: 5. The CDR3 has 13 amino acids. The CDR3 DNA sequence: TGTGCCAGCAGCCCAGACAGGGGTAACGAGCAGTACTTC. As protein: CASSPDRGNEQYF.

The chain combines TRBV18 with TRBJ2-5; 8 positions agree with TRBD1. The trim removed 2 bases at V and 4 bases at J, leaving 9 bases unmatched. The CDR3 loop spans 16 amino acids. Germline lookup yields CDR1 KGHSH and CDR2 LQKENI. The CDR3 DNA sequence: TGTGCCAGCTCACCAAGACAGGGGCGGATAGGAGAGACCCAGTACTTC. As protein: CASSPRQGRIGETQYF.